This T cell receptor beta chain was sequenced for a study of cytomegalovirus exposure and HLA in healthy donors. The sample holds one count of this clone. Its antigen remains unknown. Primers included in the PCR were 60 Vbeta and 13 Jbeta primers. This table comes from immunoSEQ multiplex PCR, and its TCRdb copy is limited to in-frame clones, with some not included. The repertoire holds roughly 170,000 clones, roughly four fifths seen once, with about 2% in the top ten. Trimming left V 6 bases short and J 5 bases short, with 14 bases between. The CDR3 spans 14 residues. Per germline, CDR1 SGHTA and CDR2 FQGTGA. General observations from the study: What a later analysis reportedly showed was that an Asian-associated ancestry cluster had fewer N-insertions than the 666-donor mean. The records held CMV serostatus as the only immune exposure information.

The rearrangement joins TRBV7-3 to TRBJ2-1, with D possibly matching TRBD2 (5 bases). This TCR was recovered from a woman in her twenties or thirties in good health and CMV-seronegative. Sequenced sample: PBMCs. CDR3 DNA sequence: TGTGCCAGCAGTACGATCGCGAGGGACAATGAGCAGTTCTTC. This sequence encodes CASSTIARDNEQFF.